The next 17 T cell receptor beta chains were all read from a single sample in a study of PD-1 blockade in classical Hodgkin lymphoma. Each of the patients experienced relapse following autologous stem cell transplantation, and their brentuximab vedotin exposure differed. Sequencing used immunoSEQ multiplex PCR; TCRdb keeps in-frame clones, though not all of them. Among roughly 40,000 clones listed, under 75% were seen once. Here the sequenced sample was peripheral blood mononuclear cells (PBMCs), taken at baseline. All receptors come from a human donor with classical Hodgkin lymphoma.

This clone was counted a few times. The chain carries TRBV6-5 and TRBJ2-5; D ambiguous. Trimming removed 5 bases at V and 1 base at J, with 11 bases between. In germline, CDR1 is MNHEY, CDR2 SVGAGI. The CDR3 totals 14 residues. CDR3 in amino acids: CASSPWQSQETQYF. The CDR3 region has the DNA TGTGCCAGCAGTCCTTGGCAGTCCCAAGAGACCCAGTACTTC.

This sequence joins TRBV19 and TRBJ2-1, with 9 bases lining up with TRBD2. Looked up from germline, CDR1 is LNHDA and CDR2 is SQIVND (reference sequence). The trim removed 7 bases at V and 2 bases at J, leaving 18 bases unmatched. The CDR3 length is 19 residues. CDR3 residues: CASTPGLAGIGAAYNEQFF. The CDR3 coding sequence is TGTGCCAGTACCCCCGGGCTAGCGGGAATAGGAGCCGCCTACAATGAGCAGTTCTTC.

The V gene is TRBV27, the J gene TRBJ2-7, with a possible D match to TRBD1 (5 bases). The germline V and J ends were trimmed by 5 bases and 3 bases, with 11 bases remaining between them. The CDR3 consists of 13 residues. Germline-derived CDR1 and CDR2 are MNHEY and SMNVEV (reference sequence). The CDR3: CASSPTDSYEQYF. The CDR3 DNA is TGTGCCAGCAGTCCGACCGACAGCTACGAGCAGTACTTC.

The chain is built from TRBV7-7 and TRBJ2-7, with TRBD1 identical over 8 bases. Unmatched junction bases numbered 8, after V lost 5 bases and J lost 5 bases. The length of the CDR3 is 14 residues. Germline assignment: CDR1 SSHAT and CDR2 FNYEAQ (reference sequence). CDR3 sequence: CASSLRTGSHEQYF. DNA for the CDR3: TGTGCCAGCAGCCTCCGGACAGGGAGCCACGAGCAGTACTTC.

The rearrangement uses TRBV6-6 and TRBJ1-2; D is uncertain. The V end was cut by 6 bases, the J end by 6 bases, with 11 bases between. Germline CDR1 is MNHNY and CDR2 is SVGAGI (reference sequence). This CDR3 has 12 residues. CDR3 nucleotide sequence: TGTGCCAGCAGATTTCAGGAGGATGGCTACACCTTC. It encodes CASRFQEDGYTF.

V usage is TRBV6-5 and J usage is TRBJ1-2; D not certain. Germline V gives CDR1 MNHEY, CDR2 SVGAGI. Trimming removed 6 bases at V and 3 bases at J, with 5 bases between. The CDR3 loop spans 11 amino acids. The chain's CDR3 is CASRLDYGYTF. CDR3 coding DNA: TGTGCCAGCAGGCTCGACTATGGCTACACCTTC.

V usage is TRBV19 and J usage is TRBJ1-1; D uncertain. Germline V CDR1 and CDR2: LNHDA, SQIVND (reference sequence). The CDR3 totals 13 residues. V gave up 5 bases and J gave up 3 bases, with 10 bases separating them. The CDR3: CASSLYSDTEAFF. DNA for the CDR3: TGTGCCAGTAGTTTATACTCGGACACTGAAGCTTTCTTT.

The chain joins TRBV9 to TRBJ2-1; maybe TRBD2 (6 bases). From germline, CDR1 is SGDLS and CDR2 YYNGEE. V lost 3 bases to trimming and J lost 8 bases, with 12 bases between them. The CDR3 has 13 residues. The DNA for the CDR3 is TGTGCCAGCAGCGAGATGGGGGAGGATGAGCAGTTCTTC. Amino acids: CASSEMGEDEQFF.

This sequence joins TRBV29-1 and TRBJ1-3, with 10 bases identical to TRBD1. Trimming removed 5 bases from V and 2 bases from J; junction bases left unmatched: 9. Germline V gene lookup returns CDR1 SQVTM and CDR2 ANQGSEA. This CDR3 is built from 16 residues. In DNA form, the CDR3 reads TGCAGCGTTCGACTGACAGGGGGCTTTGCTGGAAACACCATATATTTT. Translation gives CSVRLTGGFAGNTIYF.

The genes are TRBV19 and TRBJ2-5; possibly TRBD1 for D (6 bases). CDR3 size: 16 residues. CDR1 LNHDA and CDR2 SQIVND come from the germline V gene (reference sequence). V dropped 4 bases and J dropped 2 bases, with 17 bases sitting between them. Written as DNA, the CDR3 is TGTGCCAGTAGTAGCCTCTTCCAGCAGGGGCAAGAGACCCAGTACTTC. Its protein product is CASSSLFQQGQETQYF.

J is TRBJ2-7 and V is TRBV27; 7 bases are shared with TRBD1. The V segment lost 3 bases and the J segment 2 bases; nucleotides outside the gene matches: 4. CDR3 length: 14 amino acids. The V gene's germline CDR1 is MNHEY and CDR2 SMNVEV (reference sequence). For the CDR3, the DNA is TGTGCCAGCAGTTTTAGACAGGGTACCTACGAGCAGTACTTC. This gives the protein CASSFRQGTYEQYF.

CDR3 coding DNA: TGTGCCAGCAGCTTAGTGAATGGGGGAGGTGACGAGCAGTACTTC. Protein product: CASSLVNGGGDEQYF. This chain uses TRBV11-2 with TRBJ2-7, with D perhaps matching TRBD2 (6 bases). The germline V and J ends were trimmed by 1 base and 5 bases, with 15 bases remaining between them. In germline, CDR1 is SGHAT, CDR2 FQNNGV. The CDR3 runs 15 residues.

The sample holds one count of this clone. The chain is built from TRBV28 and TRBJ2-1; 10 positions match TRBD2. Germline V lookup: CDR1 MDHEN, CDR2 SYDVKM. The CDR3 has 16 amino acids. With V trimmed by 5 bases and J by 5 bases, 9 bases remained unmatched. CDR3 in DNA: TGTGCCAGCAGTCCAATCACTAGCGGGGAAGACAATGAGCAGTTCTTC. Encoded protein: CASSPITSGEDNEQFF.

V and J are TRBV7-8 and TRBJ1-4; unclear D gene. The germline V and J ends were trimmed by 4 bases and 11 bases, with 17 bases remaining between them. Germline lookup yields CDR1 SGHVS and CDR2 FQNEAQ. This CDR3 contains 14 residues. CDR3 in amino acids: CASSSRVQRKKLFF. Written as DNA, the CDR3 is TGTGCCAGCAGCTCCCGGGTCCAGAGGAAGAAACTGTTTTTT.

This rearrangement joins TRBV9 to TRBJ1-1; possibly TRBD1 for D (6 bases). Germline-derived CDR1 and CDR2 are SGDLS and YYNGEE. The CDR3 spans 12 residues. V lost 7 bases and J lost 1, with 8 bases in between. The CDR3 nucleotides read TGTGCCAGCGAGGGGGGGAACACTGAAGCTTTCTTT. Translated: CASEGGNTEAFF.

The rearrangement links TRBV6-6 to TRBJ2-7; TRBD1 matches 8 bases. CDR1 is MNHNY and CDR2 is SVGAGI in the germline V gene (reference sequence). V was clipped by 0 bases and J by 5 bases; unmatched bases: 9. The CDR3 covers 16 residues. The CDR3 reads CASSYSIGQGANEQYF. The CDR3 DNA reads as TGTGCCAGCAGTTACTCGATCGGCCAGGGGGCGAACGAGCAGTACTTC.

The genes are TRBV5-1 and TRBJ2-1, with TRBD1 as a possible D gene (6 bases). This CDR3 spans 16 amino acids. Germline V gene sequence: CDR1 SGHRS, CDR2 YFSETQ. Trimming cost V 5 bases and J 5 bases, with 20 bases left between them. The CDR3 DNA is TGCGCCAGCAGTCCCCACGTAGGGGGATGGAACAATGAGCAGTTCTTC. Translated, it gives CASSPHVGGWNNEQFF.